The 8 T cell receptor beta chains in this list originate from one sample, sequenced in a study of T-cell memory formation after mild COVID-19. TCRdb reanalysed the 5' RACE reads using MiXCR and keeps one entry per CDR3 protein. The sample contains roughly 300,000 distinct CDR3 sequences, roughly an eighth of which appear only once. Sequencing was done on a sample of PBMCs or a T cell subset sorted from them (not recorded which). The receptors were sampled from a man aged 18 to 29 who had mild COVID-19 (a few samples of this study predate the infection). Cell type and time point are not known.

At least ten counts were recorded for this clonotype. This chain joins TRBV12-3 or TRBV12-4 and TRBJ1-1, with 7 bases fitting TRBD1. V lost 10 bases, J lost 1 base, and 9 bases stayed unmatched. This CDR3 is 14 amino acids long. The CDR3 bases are TGTGCCACCGACTCCGGGACAGCGAACACTGAAGCTTTCTTT. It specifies CATDSGTANTEAFF.

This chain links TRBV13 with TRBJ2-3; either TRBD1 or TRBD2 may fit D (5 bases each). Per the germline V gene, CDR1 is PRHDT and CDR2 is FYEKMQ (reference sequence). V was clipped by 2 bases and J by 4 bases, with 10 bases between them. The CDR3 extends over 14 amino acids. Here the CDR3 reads CASSLIPGPDTQYF. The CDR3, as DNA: TGTGCCAGCAGCTTAATTCCGGGACCAGATACGCAGTATTTT.

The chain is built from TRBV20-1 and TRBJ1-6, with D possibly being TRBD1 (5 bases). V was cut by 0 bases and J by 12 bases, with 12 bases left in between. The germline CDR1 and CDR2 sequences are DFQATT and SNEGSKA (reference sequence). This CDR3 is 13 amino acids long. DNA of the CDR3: TGCAGTGCTAGAGATTTTTTAGGGGAACCCCTCCACTTT. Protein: CSARDFLGEPLHF.

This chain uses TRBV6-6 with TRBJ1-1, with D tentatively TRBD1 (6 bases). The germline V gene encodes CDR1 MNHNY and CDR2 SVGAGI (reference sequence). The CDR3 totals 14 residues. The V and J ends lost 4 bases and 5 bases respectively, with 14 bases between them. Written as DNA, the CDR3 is TGTGCCAGCAGTTCCCCGGGGGGGCGGACTGAAGCTTTCTTT. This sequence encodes CASSSPGGRTEAFF.

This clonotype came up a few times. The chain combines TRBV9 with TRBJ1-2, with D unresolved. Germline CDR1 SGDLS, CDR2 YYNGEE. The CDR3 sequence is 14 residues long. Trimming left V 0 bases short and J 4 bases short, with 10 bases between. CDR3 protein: CASSVDPGLYGYTF. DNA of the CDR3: TGTGCCAGCAGCGTAGATCCCGGGCTCTATGGCTACACCTTC.

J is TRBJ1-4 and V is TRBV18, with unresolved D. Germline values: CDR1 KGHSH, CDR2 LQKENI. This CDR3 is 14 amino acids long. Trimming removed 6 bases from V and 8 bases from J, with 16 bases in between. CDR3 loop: CASSPQPRGEKLFF. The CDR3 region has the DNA TGTGCCAGCTCCCCCCAGCCAAGAGGCGAAAAACTGTTTTTT. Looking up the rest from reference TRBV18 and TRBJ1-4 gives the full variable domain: NAGVMQNPRHLVRRRGQEARLRCSPMKGHSHVYWYRQLPEEGLKFMVYLQKENIIDESGMPKERFSAEFPKEGPSILRIQQVVRGDSAAYFCASSPQPRGEKLFFGSGTQLSVL.

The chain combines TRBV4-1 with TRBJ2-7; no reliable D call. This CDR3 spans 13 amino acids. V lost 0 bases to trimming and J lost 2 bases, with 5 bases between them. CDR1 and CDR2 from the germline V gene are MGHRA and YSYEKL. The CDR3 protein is CASSQDRTYEQYV. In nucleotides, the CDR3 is TGCGCCAGCAGCCAAGACAGGACCTACGAGCAGTACGTC.

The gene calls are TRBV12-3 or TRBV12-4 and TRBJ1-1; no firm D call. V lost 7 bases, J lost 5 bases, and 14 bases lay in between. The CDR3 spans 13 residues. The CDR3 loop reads CASTLQWGTEAFF. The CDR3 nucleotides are TGTGCCAGCACACTCCAGTGGGGAACTGAAGCTTTCTTT.